This T cell receptor beta chain was found in a study of shared clonotypes between healthy human individuals (dated by TCRdb to between 2020 and 2021). With respect to the entire study: A couple of women and a few men aged 18 to 49 years were included in the cohort. Each donor's leukapheresis produced roughly between roughly 0.94 and 9.5 billion PBMCs. For each donor, CD4 naive and CD4 memory were each given three plates, CD8 naive was given two plates, and CD8 memory was given one plate. To estimate repertoire size and how much clonotypes are shared between individuals, the study performed deep sequencing of blood TCR repertoires from a handful of healthy adults. Different laboratories and diverse techniques were used to prepare libraries and sequence TCR repertoires, to increase sequencing depth and limit assay-specific biases. What the study reported, not specific to this receptor: Incomplete sequencing was indicated by rarefaction of sorted-subset datasets, despite the large sequencing depth. Around 5.4% of naive CD4, around 3.5% of naive CD8, about 2.4% of memory CD4, and approximately 0.4% of memory CD8 clonotypes were shared across several donors. Only blood was sampled, and tissue TCR repertoires likely differ from those in blood. Clonotypes shared by all four sorted-subset donors showed higher generation probabilities than non-shared clonotypes. Pairwise subsampling indicated that sequencing depth was expected to affect the degree of clonotype sharing among donors. Because the study included only a small number of donors, the genetic and exposure-history diversity represented was limited. Naive subsets generally had larger estimated clonotype richness than memory subsets.

V is shortened by 2 bases, J by 3 bases, and the region joining them spans 10 bases. The CDR3 contains 14 residues, cysteine and phenylalanine counted. The sequence is cut down to CDR3 DNA, 42 bases in frame from base 1. Sequences MRHNA (CDR1) and SNTAGT (CDR2) are obtained from the germline V gene. TCR CDR3 regions were amplified from genomic DNA by multiplex PCR using the deep immunoSEQ assay. Extracted genomic DNA from each cell subset was spread evenly across all wells of several immunoSEQ 96-well plates, with each plate serving as a replicate. Each replicate PCR for sorted subsets received around 0.2 ug genomic DNA, equal to around 32,000 T cell genomes. Purified libraries were quantified with a Qubit 3.0 fluorometer, sized on a Bioanalyzer 2100, and re-quantified with the KAPA Library Quantification kit. Every immunoSEQ 96-well plate was sequenced on a separate single-read 150-cycle Illumina NextSeq 550 flow cell. The published analysis was carried out like this. Because the immunoSEQ output held only junctional sequences and lacked quality scores, the filtering could not match the filtering applied to full-length reads. To assign V/J genes and CDR3, sequences were annotated against IMGT germline references using PyIR, a Python wrapper for IgBLAST v1.9. Reads were filtered out if the reads had weak V/J assignments (E-value above 1e-6), no CDR3, stop codons, out-of-frame junctions, or ambiguous translated residues. V3J clonotypes were defined as sequences sharing the same inferred V gene, J gene, and CDR3 amino acid sequence. To compute the percentage overlap between repertoires, the number of shared unique clonotypes was divided by the size of the smaller repertoire. RTK rarefaction, the Chao1 estimator, and Recon v2.1 estimates of unobserved clonotypes were used to assess repertoire richness. OLGA was used to compute generation probabilities for all TCRbeta clonotypes that the gDNA method yielded from a handful of donors. Not all clones reach the TCRdb copy of this immuneACCESS table, which keeps in-frame sequences only. Checked studies attribute under half of the gap to unresolved V genes and leave the rest unexplained. The V and J calls and the clone size are those of that table, but D and trimming were determined from the DNA. For this sample the table gives around 1.1 million clones, of which 75% to 80% were detected only once. The ten largest clonotypes hold under 0.8% of the sample.

The donors were healthy, HIV-negative adults who had no recently reported acute infections or vaccinations. Every donor was a Caucasian adult living in Nashville, Tennessee, USA. Magnetic negative selection was used to enrich CD4+ T cells, after which naive cells were positively selected on CD45RA and the negative fraction became the memory subset. Blood was obtained by leukapheresis, after which PBMCs were separated by Ficoll-Histopaque density gradient centrifugation and cryopreserved in liquid nitrogen vapor phase. Analytical flow cytometry was used to check the purity and quantity of each magnetically sorted T cell population. Genomic DNA was isolated from each sorted fraction and quantified by UV absorbance on a Nanodrop 2000c. With regard to this clone: The target of this receptor is not known. No clone much larger than this one lies a single base away; base qualities are absent.

Sequenced material: memory CD4+ T cells from PBMCs. The cell subset or site label of this sample denotes: CD45RA-negative fraction. Rearrangement joined TRBV6-4 to TRBJ1-2, with the D gene call left open. The sequence came from a young man in good health. Some clones in this sample may be carry-over from other donors' samples. The CDR3 amino acid sequence is: CASSDSQGHYGYTF. The DNA is as follows: TGTGCCAGCAGTGACAGTCAAGGTCACTATGGCTACACCTTC.